This record covers a single T cell receptor beta chain. Its antigen is still unknown. The input lacks base qualities; no much larger clone sits a single base away. These data come from a study of blood T cell repertoires in COVID-19 (dated by TCRdb to 2018 to 2021). Regarding the complete study: Samples covering the acute and convalescent phases of COVID-19 were provided by collaborators in the United States, Italy and Spain. The repertoires were released in a freely available public database intended as a resource for research on the immune response to SARS-CoV-2. The samples were drawn from two sources: the first 160 participants of the ongoing ImmuneRACE study, and 1,254 subjects contributed by 6 global collaborators. The prospective study material was composed of cDNA or gDNA derived from T cells, B-cell-depleted T cells, or PBMCs. Where HLA class I and class II types were available, the types were taken from metadata supplied by the sample provider, not from assay-based typing. The dataset comprised deeply sampled blood TCRbeta repertoires from subjects exposed to, actively infected with, or recovered from COVID-19. Sample metadata almost always included a de-identified subject ID, COVID-19 status, age in years and sex.

Overall study results and their limits: Clinical and demographic metadata were provided uncurated, with the amount varying by source and participant.

Between the V and J ends, shortened by 2 bases and 4 bases respectively, the junction contains 21 bases. The germline V gene gives CDR1 as SGHRS and CDR2 as YFSETQ. From its cysteine to its phenylalanine, the CDR3 spans 17 amino acids. Here the CDR3 DNA is all that survives: 51 bases in frame from base 1. Whole blood was collected in K2EDTA tubes by collaborating institutions according to the institutions' own protocols. For TCRbeta analysis, collaborators shipped samples as frozen whole blood, isolated PBMCs, or DNA extracted from either of those sample types. The immunoSEQ Assay, a bias-controlled multiplex PCR, was used to amplify TCRbeta CDR3 regions from genomic DNA. Concerning the study's data processing: Within the assay, amplification of reference gene primers was used to estimate how many nucleated cells each sample contained. To quantify the absolute abundance of each unique TCRbeta CDR3 rearrangement, sequence reads were collapsed and filtered. For each sample, productive Simpson clonality was calculated as the square root of Simpson's diversity index across productive rearrangements. In its TCRdb copy, this immuneACCESS table keeps in-frame sequences only and misses some clones. Where compared with another copy, unresolved V genes explain less than half of these, and the others have no known cause. V, J and clone size were drawn from that table, and D and trimming were deduced from the DNA. The sample includes under 95,000 clones, with about 70% observed a single time. 4.5% to 6% of the sample is taken by the ten largest.

The chain links TRBV5-1 with TRBJ1-2, with TRBD1 as a weak D call on 6 bases. The clonotype originates from a man aged 50 to 60 with active or convalescent COVID-19. The sequencing sample was made of peripheral blood. The nucleotides are TGCGCCAGCAGCTTTTTACCTCCTGGGGGCAATGGCTATGGCTACACCTTC. It specifies CASSFLPPGGNGYGYTF.